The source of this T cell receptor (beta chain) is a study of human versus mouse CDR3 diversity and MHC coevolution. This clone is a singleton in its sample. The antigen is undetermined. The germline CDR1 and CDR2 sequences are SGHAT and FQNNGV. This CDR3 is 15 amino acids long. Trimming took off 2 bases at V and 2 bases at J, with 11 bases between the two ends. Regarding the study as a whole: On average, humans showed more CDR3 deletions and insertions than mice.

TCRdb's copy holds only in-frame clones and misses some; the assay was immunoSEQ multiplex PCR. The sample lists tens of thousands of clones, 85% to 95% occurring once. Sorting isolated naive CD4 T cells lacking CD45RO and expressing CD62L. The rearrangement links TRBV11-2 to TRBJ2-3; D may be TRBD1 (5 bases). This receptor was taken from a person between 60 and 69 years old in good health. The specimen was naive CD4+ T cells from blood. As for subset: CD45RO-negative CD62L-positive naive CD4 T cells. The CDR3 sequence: CASSLNQGPTDTQYF. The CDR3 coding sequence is TGTGCCAGCAGCTTAAACCAGGGTCCCACAGATACGCAGTATTTT. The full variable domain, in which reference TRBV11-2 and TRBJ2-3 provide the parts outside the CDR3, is EAGVAQSPRYKIIEKRQSVAFWCNPISGHATLYWYQQILGQGPKLLIQFQNNGVVDDSQLPKDRFSAERLKGVDSTLKIQPAKLEDSAVYLCASSLNQGPTDTQYFGPGTRLTVL.